These 31 T cell receptor beta chains were all obtained from the same sample, sequenced in a study of T cell repertoires in cytomegalovirus infection. TCRdb re-derived calls from the reads in MiXCR, one entry per CDR3 protein. The sample contains about 310,000 distinct CDR3 sequences, under 20% of which appear only once. The specimen was PBMCs. The receptor set was obtained from a human donor in good health (CMV status not recorded). Some clones in this sample may be carry-over from other donors' samples.

This clonotype came up many times. The chain carries TRBV7-2 and TRBJ1-6, with D possibly TRBD1 on 6 matching bases. CDR3 size: 15 residues. Trimming left V 4 bases short and J 5 bases short, with 12 bases between. The V gene's germline CDR1 is SGHTA and CDR2 FQGNSA. CDR3 bases: TGTGCCAGCAGCTCCCTCGGGGGGCATAATTCACCCCTCCACTTT. Translated: CASSSLGGHNSPLHF.

This clonotype came up a few times. The chain joins TRBV5-1 to TRBJ2-3; D not certain. The CDR3 is 16 residues long. V shed 0 bases and J shed 6 bases, with 17 bases lying between them. Germline loops: CDR1 SGHRS, CDR2 YFSETQ. In nucleotides, the CDR3 is TGCGCCAGCAGCTTGGGACGGATGAACGATGGGGATACGCAGTATTTT. This sequence encodes CASSLGRMNDGDTQYF.

This clonotype was detected only a few times. The rearrangement joins TRBV2 to TRBJ2-3; 10 nucleotides align to TRBD2. Germline loops: CDR1 SNHLY, CDR2 FYNNEI. This CDR3 spans 18 amino acids. V shed 2 bases, J shed 0 bases, and the junction held 8 bases outside the gene matches. CDR3 residues: CASSESQRGGGSTDTQYF. As DNA, the CDR3 is TGTGCCAGCAGTGAATCCCAGCGGGGGGGAGGGAGCACAGATACGCAGTATTTT. Together with reference TRBV2 and TRBJ2-3, the CDR3 gives the full variable domain: EPEVTQTPSHQVTQMGQEVILRCVPISNHLYFYWYRQILGQKVEFLVSFYNNEISEKSEIFDDQFSVERPDGSNFTLKIRSTKLEDSAMYFCASSESQRGGGSTDTQYFGPGTRLTVL.

This clonotype was counted ten times or more. This chain uses TRBV7-2 with TRBJ2-5; the D is unclear. Looked up from germline, CDR1 is SGHTA and CDR2 is FQGNSA. V was clipped by 2 bases and J by 5 bases, with 9 bases between them. The CDR3 has 13 residues. The DNA of the CDR3 is TGTGCCAGCAGCTTATCCGTGGGGGAGACCCAGTACTTC. Its translation: CASSLSVGETQYF.

This clonotype was seen ten or more times. This rearrangement joins TRBV5-1 to TRBJ2-7; D is uncertain. The germline V gene has CDR1 SGHRS and CDR2 YFSETQ. V was pared by 4 bases and J by 2 bases, with 19 bases between. This CDR3 contains 16 residues. The CDR3 loop reads CASSATGPPATYEQYF. CDR3 in DNA: TGCGCCAGCAGCGCCACCGGACCACCTGCTACCTACGAGCAGTACTTC.

The sample holds a few counts of this clonotype. J is TRBJ1-1 and V is TRBV28; D is possibly TRBD1 (6 bases). The CDR3 has 16 residues. Deletions cut 0 bases from V and 3 bases from J, with 14 bases between. Germline assignment: CDR1 MDHEN and CDR2 SYDVKM. CDR3 residues: CASSLWMTGRDTEAFF. The CDR3 DNA follows: TGTGCCAGCAGTTTATGGATGACAGGTAGGGACACTGAAGCTTTCTTT.

The V gene is TRBV25-1, the J gene TRBJ1-6; possible D gene TRBD1, 5 bases. The CDR3 contains 13 residues. Germline assignment: CDR1 MGHDK and CDR2 SYGVNS. Trimming stripped 3 bases from V and 7 bases from J, with 7 bases between. CDR3 coding DNA: TGTGCCAGCAGTGATCAGGGCAATTCACCCCTCCACTTT. Protein: CASSDQGNSPLHF.

This clonotype was recorded at least ten times. The chain uses TRBV6-1 and TRBJ2-5; 8 bases align to TRBD1. CDR1 is MNHNS and CDR2 is SASEGT in the germline V gene. J gave up 2 bases and V 5 bases, and 7 bases lay outside the gene matches. This CDR3 is built from 15 residues. Written as DNA, the CDR3 is TGTGCCAGCAGTTTAGGACAGGGCTCTCAAGAGACCCAGTACTTC. Protein product: CASSLGQGSQETQYF.

This clonotype appeared many times. The V and J genes are TRBV7-2 and TRBJ1-1, with D perhaps TRBD1 (5 bases). Germline V CDR1 and CDR2: SGHTA, FQGNSA. V was shortened by 5 bases and J by 4 bases, with 20 bases between the two germline ends. CDR3 length equals 16 residues. This chain's CDR3 is CASSPFGGSGGTEAFF. CDR3 DNA sequence: TGTGCCAGCAGCCCATTCGGGGGATCTGGCGGCACTGAAGCTTTCTTT. The full variable domain, with the rest looked up from reference TRBV7-2 and TRBJ1-1, is GAGVSQSPSNKVTEKGKDVELRCDPISGHTALYWYRQSLGQGLEFLIYFQGNSAPDKSGLPSDRFSAERTGGSVSTLTIQRTQQEDSAVYLCASSPFGGSGGTEAFFGQGTRLTVV.

This clonotype was observed a few times. The chain has TRBV11-2 and TRBJ1-6; D unresolved. The V and J ends lost 0 bases and 10 bases respectively, with 13 bases between them. CDR1 is SGHAT and CDR2 is FQNNGV in the germline V gene. The CDR3 is 15 residues long. This CDR3 is CASSLEAARWSPLHF. Written as DNA, the CDR3 is TGTGCCAGCAGCTTAGAGGCGGCGCGTTGGTCACCCCTCCACTTT. The full variable domain, completed using reference TRBV11-2 and TRBJ1-6, is EAGVAQSPRYKIIEKRQSVAFWCNPISGHATLYWYQQILGQGPKLLIQFQNNGVVDDSQLPKDRFSAERLKGVDSTLKIQPAKLEDSAVYLCASSLEAARWSPLHFGNGTRLTVT.

A few counts support this clonotype. The rearrangement uses TRBV7-8 and TRBJ1-6; maybe TRBD1 (5 bases). This CDR3 spans 13 amino acids. Germline CDR1 and CDR2: SGHVS and FQNEAQ. Trimming took 5 bases from V and 10 from J, leaving 12 bases between them. The CDR3 spells CASSPLGDSPLHF. DNA for the CDR3: TGTGCCAGCAGCCCGCTAGGGGACTCACCCCTCCACTTT.

The rearrangement links TRBV5-1 to TRBJ2-1, with 11 bases matching TRBD2. V trimming: 2 bases; J trimming: 7 bases; junction bases outside the gene matches: 5. The CDR3 sequence is 15 residues long. CDR1 and CDR2 from the germline V gene are SGHRS and YFSETQ. CDR3 bases: TGCGCCAGCAGCTTAGGGTCTAGCGGGGGGAATGAGCAGTTCTTC. It translates to CASSLGSSGGNEQFF. The full variable domain, completed using reference TRBV5-1 and TRBJ2-1, is KAGVTQTPRYLIKTRGQQVTLSCSPISGHRSVSWYQQTPGQGLQFLFEYFSETQRNKGNFPGRFSGRQFSNSRSEMNVSTLELGDSALYLCASSLGSSGGNEQFFGPGTRLTVL.

The CDR3 nucleotides read TGCGCCAGCAGCCCCCCTCTTGATACTAGCGGGGGTTACAATGAGCAGTTCTTC. This sequence encodes CASSPPLDTSGGYNEQFF. V is TRBV5-1 and J is TRBJ2-1, with 11 bases identical to TRBD2. The CDR3 sequence is 18 residues long. The trim removed 4 bases at V and 4 bases at J, leaving 13 bases unmatched. Germline V gene sequence: CDR1 SGHRS, CDR2 YFSETQ.

Ten or more counts support this clonotype. J is TRBJ1-2 and V is TRBV28; 9 bases are shared with TRBD1. The germline V gene encodes CDR1 MDHEN and CDR2 SYDVKM. Germline trimming cut 5 bases from V and 8 bases from J; bases unmatched to any gene: 9. The CDR3 is 14 residues long. CDR3 DNA: TGTGCCAGCAGTGGGGGACAGGGAGATAAAGGCTACACCTTC. Translating it yields CASSGGQGDKGYTF.

J is TRBJ2-3 and V is TRBV7-9; 7 nucleotides line up with TRBD1. The junction had 8 bases not matched to a gene; V was cut back by 8 bases and J by 3 bases. The length of the CDR3 is 14 residues. The V gene's germline CDR1 is SEHNR and CDR2 FQNEAQ (reference sequence). The CDR3 sequence is CASGGQVLTDTQYF. CDR3 in DNA: TGTGCCAGCGGTGGACAGGTGTTGACAGATACGCAGTATTTT.

V usage is TRBV10-3 and J usage is TRBJ2-5; 8 bases align to TRBD1. CDR1 and CDR2 from the germline V gene are ENHRY and SYGVKD. The CDR3 runs 15 residues. The V gene end was trimmed by 2 bases and the J gene end by 4 bases; junction bases not matched to a gene: 6. The DNA of the CDR3 is TGTGCCATCAGTGAGCGGACAGGGATGGGAGAGACCCAGTACTTC. As protein: CAISERTGMGETQYF.

The table lists this clonotype with a few counts. The chain carries TRBV6-2 or TRBV6-3 and TRBJ1-1, with D uncertain. The germline V gene has CDR1 MNHEY and CDR2 SVGEGT. The CDR3 is made up of 14 amino acids. Trimming took 1 base from V and 11 from J, leaving 17 bases between them. CDR3 protein: CASSYYRVNLSAFF. CDR3 in DNA: TGTGCCAGCAGTTACTATCGGGTAAATTTGAGCGCTTTCTTT.

J is TRBJ2-7 and V is TRBV29-1, with TRBD1 matching over 9 bases. The junction had 8 bases not matched to a gene; V was cut back by 8 bases and J by 6 bases. Looked up from germline, CDR1 is SQVTM and CDR2 is ANQGSEA. CDR3 length equals 12 residues. CDR3 amino acids: CSSGTGLGEQYF. CDR3 coding DNA: TGCAGCTCTGGGACAGGGCTCGGCGAGCAGTACTTC.

The rearrangement links TRBV18 to TRBJ2-7; no clear D gene. This CDR3 spans 16 amino acids. CDR1 is KGHSH and CDR2 is LQKENI in the germline V gene. V was trimmed by 1 base and J by 0 bases, leaving 13 bases between them. Here the CDR3 DNA reads TGTGCCAGCTCACCACTACTGGCGGAGAGCTCCTACGAGCAGTACTTC. It encodes CASSPLLAESSYEQYF.

The chain combines TRBV18 with TRBJ2-3; 9 bases are shared with TRBD2. This CDR3 region has 17 residues. J gave up 2 bases and V 6 bases, and 12 bases lay outside the gene matches. Germline CDR1 is KGHSH and CDR2 is LQKENI. The CDR3 DNA reads as TGTGCCAGCTCCCTGGCCGGGACTAGCAGTTTCACAGATACGCAGTATTTT. This gives the protein CASSLAGTSSFTDTQYF.

V and J are TRBV28 and TRBJ1-1; no reliable D call. Trimming took 10 bases from V and 4 from J, leaving 13 bases between them. The CDR3 runs to 12 residues. Germline CDR1 MDHEN, CDR2 SYDVKM. The CDR3 spells CATGVWSTEAFF. The CDR3 nucleotides read TGTGCCACCGGGGTTTGGAGCACTGAAGCTTTCTTT.

In nucleotides, the CDR3 is TGCGCCAGCAGCTGGGGGACAGGCCTCCCCCAAGAGACCCAGTACTTC. Its protein is CASSWGTGLPQETQYF. The gene calls are TRBV5-1 and TRBJ2-5, with TRBD1 matching 8 bases. The CDR3 is 16 amino acids. Looked up from germline, CDR1 is SGHRS and CDR2 is YFSETQ. V lost 3 bases to trimming and J lost 1 base; unmatched junction nucleotides: 8.

This clonotype was seen more than once but under ten times. The gene calls are TRBV29-1 and TRBJ2-5; either TRBD1 or TRBD2 may fit D (6 bases each). This CDR3 region has 13 residues. Trimming removed 3 bases from V and 4 bases from J, with 12 bases in between. CDR1 and CDR2 from the germline V gene are SQVTM and ANQGSEA. The CDR3 reads CSVDFGGGETQYF. The CDR3 DNA is TGCAGCGTTGACTTTGGAGGGGGAGAGACCCAGTACTTC.

This clonotype has ten or more counts. The chain combines TRBV20-1 with TRBJ1-4; the D is unclear. Germline V lookup: CDR1 DFQATT, CDR2 SNEGSKA (reference sequence). V lost 3 bases, J lost 7 bases, and 15 bases lay in between. The CDR3 has 14 amino acids. This CDR3 is CSASRPGVGEKLFF. Written as DNA, the CDR3 is TGCAGTGCTAGCAGACCGGGAGTGGGTGAAAAACTGTTTTTT.

This chain connects TRBV20-1 to TRBJ1-6; no clear D. CDR3 size: 14 residues. Germline loops: CDR1 DFQATT, CDR2 SNEGSKA (reference sequence). The germline V and J ends were trimmed by 3 bases and 7 bases, with 13 bases remaining between them. CDR3 protein: CSASVRGPNSPLHF. As DNA, the CDR3 is TGCAGTGCTAGTGTCAGAGGGCCGAATTCACCCCTCCACTTT.

This clonotype has just a few counts. This chain links TRBV27 with TRBJ1-6; D is undetermined. Trimming stripped 7 bases from V and 7 bases from J, with 11 bases between. This CDR3 has 13 residues. Germline CDR1 is MNHEY and CDR2 is SMNVEV (reference sequence). This chain's CDR3 is CASTGRTNSPLHF. The CDR3 coding sequence is TGTGCCAGCACAGGTCGGACCAATTCACCCCTCCACTTT.

This clonotype was seen repeatedly, ten times or more. The chain uses TRBV12-3 or TRBV12-4 and TRBJ2-3; D is possibly TRBD1 or TRBD2 (6 bases each). The CDR3 runs 14 residues. V lost 6 bases, J lost 4 bases, and 14 bases lay in between. CDR3 sequence: CASRIGGMADTQYF. In nucleotides, the CDR3 is TGTGCCAGCAGGATAGGGGGGATGGCAGATACGCAGTATTTT.

The rearrangement joins TRBV19 to TRBJ1-5, with D unclear. Looked up from germline, CDR1 is LNHDA and CDR2 is SQIVND (reference sequence). The CDR3 length is 14 residues. Trimming stripped 8 bases from V and 8 bases from J, with 19 bases between. The CDR3 region has the DNA TGTGCCAGTGGGAGAGGTGGCTTTTTCGAGCCCCAGCATTTT. It codes for CASGRGGFFEPQHF.

This clonotype was seen repeatedly, ten times or more. This chain joins TRBV28 and TRBJ2-7; 7 nucleotides line up with TRBD1. V was pared by 6 bases and J by 4 bases, with 6 bases of the junction left unmatched. The CDR3 totals 13 residues. Germline V lookup: CDR1 MDHEN, CDR2 SYDVKM. CDR3 coding DNA: TGTGCCAGCAGCCCGGGACAGAATTACGAGCAGTACTTC. Translating gives CASSPGQNYEQYF.

This clonotype came up many times. The chain recombines TRBV20-1 with TRBJ2-3, with no clear D. The CDR3 extends over 14 amino acids. Deletions cut 1 base from V and 4 bases from J, with 12 bases between. Germline CDR1 is DFQATT and CDR2 is SNEGSKA (reference sequence). CDR3 DNA: TGCAGTGCTAGAGCCCTAATGGATGCAGATACGCAGTATTTT. Its protein product is CSARALMDADTQYF.

This clonotype was seen ten or more times. V gene TRBV6-2 or TRBV6-3 combines with J gene TRBJ2-3; the match to TRBD2 covers 13 bases. V was clipped by 4 bases and J by 7 bases; unmatched bases: 11. CDR1 is MNHEY and CDR2 is SVGEGT in the germline V gene. The CDR3 totals 17 residues. The CDR3 sequence: CASSSSLLAGGPYTQYF. DNA for the CDR3: TGTGCCAGCAGTTCTTCCCTACTAGCGGGGGGGCCATATACGCAGTATTTT.